This T cell receptor beta chain was found in a study of CD8+CD57+ T cells in acquired aplastic anemia. On the study more broadly: Mean DNA quantity obtained from sorted CD4+ and CD8+ cells was about 3 ug. Notes on the study in general: Patients did not significantly differ from controls in CD8+ Simpson's diversity. Both patients and controls carried the same twenty-nine CD8+ CDR3 sequences.

Details on this clonotype: Antigen specificity is unknown.

It was genomic DNA that served as the template for profiling TCR beta VDJ and CDR3. MiXCR, run by TCRdb on the reads, gives a single entry per CDR3 protein. The sample has roughly 280,000 distinct CDR3 sequences; under 60% are singletons. V was pared by 5 bases and J by 1 base, with 11 bases between. The V gene's germline CDR1 is SGHTA and CDR2 FQGNSA. The length of the CDR3 is 15 residues. Individuals selected for sequencing had exhibited CD8+CD57+ cell expansion on flow cytometry. With no exception, the patients had severe acquired aplastic anemia. Sequenced material: sorted CD4+, CD8+, or CD8+CD57+ T cells (not recorded which) from PBMCs. This sequence originates from a human donor with aplastic anemia. The chain links TRBV7-2 to TRBJ2-2; D gene unclear. CDR3 sequence: CASSKWTVNTGELFF. The CDR3, as DNA: TGTGCCAGCAGCAAATGGACCGTGAACACCGGGGAGCTGTTTTTT. Full variable domain (remainder filled in from reference TRBV7-2 and TRBJ2-2): GAGVSQSPSNKVTEKGKDVELRCDPISGHTALYWYRQSLGQGLEFLIYFQGNSAPDKSGLPSDRFSAERTGGSVSTLTIQRTQQEDSAVYLCASSKWTVNTGELFFGEGSRLTVL.